The 26 T cell receptor beta chains in this list originate from one sample, sequenced in a study of T cell repertoires in cytomegalovirus infection. Via MiXCR, TCRdb re-called the reads, giving one row per CDR3 protein. The sample shows about 830,000 distinct CDR3 sequences, 32% of them seen only once. These receptors' targets are unknown. The sample consisted of cultured CD8+ T cells from PBMCs, taken from culture after CMV antigen stimulation. The receptors were gathered from a human donor in good health (CMV status not recorded). Some clones in this sample may be carry-over from other donors' samples.

This clonotype was observed a few times. V usage is TRBV27 and J usage is TRBJ2-1; TRBD1 or TRBD2 may be the D gene (6 bases each). CDR1 is MNHEY and CDR2 is SMNVEV in the germline V gene (reference sequence). CDR3 size: 15 residues. Trimming cost V 8 bases and J 1 base, with 15 bases left between them. CDR3: CASRQLGGSYNEQFF. CDR3 DNA: TGTGCCAGCCGCCAACTAGGGGGGTCCTACAATGAGCAGTTCTTC.

This clonotype was recorded once. The CDR3 here is CASSVSRRGRTDTQYF. As DNA, the CDR3 is TGTGCCAGCAGCGTAAGCCGAAGGGGGCGGACAGATACGCAGTATTTT. The chain has TRBV9 and TRBJ2-3; 7 bases align to TRBD1. Germline V gene data show CDR1 as SGDLS and CDR2 as YYNGEE. The CDR3 is 16 amino acids. Losses at the gene ends were 1 base for V and 3 bases for J; bases not matched to a gene: 8.

This clonotype was counted between two and nine times. CDR3 loop: CASSAGLGTYGYTF. Here the CDR3 DNA reads TGTGCCAGCAGCGCTGGCCTGGGCACCTATGGCTACACCTTC. The chain is built from TRBV7-6 and TRBJ1-2; D unresolved. CDR3 length equals 14 residues. Looked up from germline, CDR1 is SGHVS and CDR2 is FNYEAQ. The V gene lost 5 bases and the J gene lost 4 bases, with 14 bases spanning the gap.

The rearrangement links TRBV5-6 to TRBJ2-2, with D possibly matching TRBD2 (5 bases). The CDR3 covers 14 residues. V was trimmed by 4 bases and J by 6 bases, leaving 13 bases between them. Germline V gene sequence: CDR1 SGHDT, CDR2 YYEEEE. The CDR3 loop reads CASSTRGGAGELFF. The CDR3 nucleotides read TGTGCCAGCAGCACACGCGGAGGAGCCGGGGAGCTGTTTTTT. The whole variable domain, filled in from reference TRBV5-6 and TRBJ2-2, reads DAGVTQSPTHLIKTRGQQVTLRCSPKSGHDTVSWYQQALGQGPQFIFQYYEEEERQRGNFPDRFSGHQFPNYSSELNVNALLLGDSALYLCASSTRGGAGELFFGEGSRLTVL.

This clonotype was found a few times. The V gene is TRBV12-5, the J gene TRBJ1-2, with 8 positions matching TRBD1. Germline CDR1 LGHNT, CDR2 FRNRAP. CDR3 length: 15 residues. The V segment lost 6 bases and the J segment 3 bases; nucleotides outside the gene matches: 9. The CDR3 is CASGIRTGPYYGYTF. CDR3 coding DNA: TGTGCTAGTGGAATTCGGACAGGGCCGTACTATGGCTACACCTTC.

This clonotype was counted ten times or more. The genes are TRBV6-1 and TRBJ1-2; TRBD1 agrees at 7 bases. The CDR3 is 13 amino acids. V shed 8 bases, J shed 4 bases, and the junction held 7 bases outside the gene matches. Germline values: CDR1 MNHNS, CDR2 SASEGT. CDR3 in amino acids: CASSDRVVYGYTF. CDR3 in DNA: TGTGCCAGCTCCGACAGGGTCGTCTATGGCTACACCTTC.

This clonotype has only a few counts. The rearrangement links TRBV5-6 to TRBJ2-1, with D maybe TRBD1 (6 bases). Germline values: CDR1 SGHDT, CDR2 YYEEEE. With 4 bases removed from V and 10 bases from J, the gap between germline ends came to 15 bases. The CDR3 is 13 residues long. The CDR3 DNA reads TGTGCCAGCAGCGACGGGACACCTCGAGAGCAGTTCTTC. Translation gives CASSDGTPREQFF.

With regard to this clonotype: At one of its ends the junction is not consistent with the germline gene, which may arise from a read error. This chain links TRBV12-3 or TRBV12-4 with TRBJ1-1; D gene unclear. The CDR3 spans 12 residues. For the CDR3, the DNA is TGTGCCAGCAGTTTAGGGCAGACTGAAGCTTACTTT. It translates to CASSLGQTEAYF.

In its sample, this clonotype was seen once. Since a much larger clone is just one base distant, this may be a read error. The chain combines TRBV12-3 or TRBV12-4 with TRBJ1-2, with D perhaps matching TRBD1 (5 bases). The CDR3 spans 14 residues. CDR3 coding DNA: TGTGCCGGCAGTCCGATTTGGGGGAGCTATGGCTACACCTTC. This sequence encodes CAGSPIWGSYGYTF.

The V call is TRBV3-1, the J call TRBJ1-2; 8 bases line up with TRBD1. Trimming took 5 bases from V and 2 from J; bases not matched to a gene: 7. There are 15 residues in the CDR3. Germline V lookup: CDR1 LGHDT, CDR2 YNNKEL (reference sequence). The CDR3 loop reads CASSSKGQVNYGYTF. In nucleotides, the CDR3 is TGTGCCAGCAGCTCCAAGGGACAGGTGAACTATGGCTACACCTTC.

This chain uses TRBV15 with TRBJ2-7; 7 nucleotides line up with TRBD1. V was pared by 5 bases and J by 3 bases, with 1 base of the junction left unmatched. CDR1 and CDR2 (germline): LNHNV, YYDKDF (reference sequence). The CDR3 runs to 12 residues. The CDR3 reads CATSRDSYEQYV. CDR3 bases: TGTGCCACCAGCCGGGACAGCTACGAGCAGTACGTC.

This clonotype was recorded a few times. The chain uses TRBV5-4 and TRBJ2-2, with 9 nucleotides matching TRBD1. Trimming removed 4 bases from V and 7 bases from J; junction bases left unmatched: 11. Germline lookup yields CDR1 SGHNT and CDR2 YYREEE (reference sequence). The CDR3 loop spans 16 amino acids. This chain's CDR3 is CASSLSGTGNFGELFF. The CDR3 DNA reads as TGTGCCAGCAGCCTCTCCGGGACAGGGAACTTCGGGGAGCTGTTTTTT.

This clonotype was detected many times. The rearrangement uses TRBV7-9 and TRBJ2-3; maybe TRBD2 (6 bases). The CDR3 totals 16 residues. With 3 bases removed from V and 5 bases from J, the gap between germline ends came to 18 bases. In germline, CDR1 is SEHNR, CDR2 FQNEAQ (reference sequence). The CDR3 is CASSFLADTRGDTQYF. The CDR3 coding sequence is TGTGCCAGCAGCTTCTTAGCGGATACCCGCGGAGATACGCAGTATTTT.

This clonotype has only one observation. V is TRBV5-1 and J is TRBJ2-5, with 12 bases lining up with TRBD2. V was clipped by 2 bases and J by 5 bases; unmatched bases: 4. The CDR3 is made up of 15 amino acids. Germline CDR1 SGHRS, CDR2 YFSETQ. The CDR3 DNA reads as TGCGCCAGCAGCTTCGGACTAGCGGGGATGGAGACCCAGTACTTC. This translates into CASSFGLAGMETQYF.

This clonotype has just a few counts. The chain links TRBV7-9 to TRBJ2-2; 7 bases map to TRBD2. Per germline, CDR1 SEHNR and CDR2 FQNEAQ (reference sequence). This CDR3 is 16 amino acids long. The junction had 13 bases not matched to a gene; V was cut back by 6 bases and J by 6 bases. CDR3 region: CASRPGEGDKAGELFF. CDR3 DNA: TGTGCCAGCAGACCTGGGGAGGGCGATAAGGCCGGGGAGCTGTTTTTT. Full variable domain (missing parts from reference TRBV7-9 and TRBJ2-2): DTGVSQNPRHKITKRGQNVTFRCDPISEHNRLYWYRQTLGQGPEFLTYFQNEAQLEKSRLLSDRFSAERPKGSFSTLEIQRTEQGDSAMYLCASRPGEGDKAGELFFGEGSRLTVL.

The chain joins TRBV29-1 to TRBJ2-1; a possible D gene is TRBD1 (5 bases). Trimming removed 0 bases at V and 11 bases at J, with 14 bases between. The germline V gene has CDR1 SQVTM and CDR2 ANQGSEA. This CDR3 region has 13 residues. The DNA of the CDR3 is TGCAGCGTTGAAGAACGTAACACAGGCAAGCAGTTCTTC. Translating it yields CSVEERNTGKQFF.

This clonotype was counted between two and nine times. The chain employs TRBV7-6 and TRBJ1-6; 10 nucleotides align to TRBD1. CDR3 size: 17 residues. With V trimmed by 3 bases and J by 4 bases, 6 bases remained unmatched. The germline V gene encodes CDR1 SGHVS and CDR2 FNYEAQ. The CDR3 DNA sequence: TGTGCCAGCAGCTTTCCTCGGGACAGGGGATATAATTCACCCCTCCACTTT. The encoded protein is CASSFPRDRGYNSPLHF.

The gene calls are TRBV7-9 and TRBJ1-2; 7 nucleotides line up with TRBD1. The junction had 11 bases not matched to a gene; V was cut back by 6 bases and J by 4 bases. The CDR3 covers 15 residues. Germline CDR1 reads SEHNR; CDR2 reads FQNEAQ (reference sequence). CDR3 in amino acids: CASRYGQEDFYGYTF. In DNA, the CDR3 is TGTGCCAGCAGGTACGGACAGGAGGACTTCTATGGCTACACCTTC. The full variable domain, with the rest looked up from reference TRBV7-9 and TRBJ1-2, is DTGVSQNPRHKITKRGQNVTFRCDPISEHNRLYWYRQTLGQGPEFLTYFQNEAQLEKSRLLSDRFSAERPKGSFSTLEIQRTEQGDSAMYLCASRYGQEDFYGYTFGSGTRLTVV.

The chain has TRBV7-9 and TRBJ2-3, with D unclear. The length of the CDR3 is 15 residues. The V end was cut by 1 base, the J end by 3 bases, with 11 bases between. Germline assignment: CDR1 SEHNR and CDR2 FQNEAQ (reference sequence). The CDR3 DNA follows: TGTGCCAGCAGCTTAGAATCTAGGGATACAGATACGCAGTATTTT. Protein product: CASSLESRDTDTQYF.

This clonotype has at least ten counts. This rearrangement joins TRBV7-8 to TRBJ2-1; 11 nucleotides align to TRBD2. CDR1 SGHVS and CDR2 FQNEAQ come from the germline V gene. V shed 1 base, J shed 0 bases, and the junction held 5 bases outside the gene matches. This CDR3 is built from 18 residues. For the CDR3, the DNA is TGTGCCAGCAGCTTAGAGGTAACTAGCGGGAGCTCCTACAATGAGCAGTTCTTC. Protein sequence: CASSLEVTSGSSYNEQFF.

The rearrangement uses TRBV20-1 and TRBJ1-6; TRBD1 matches at 9 bases. There are 15 residues in the CDR3. Germline V gene data show CDR1 as DFQATT and CDR2 as SNEGSKA (reference sequence). V lost 0 bases to trimming and J lost 10 bases; unmatched junction nucleotides: 7. As DNA, the CDR3 is TGCAGTGCTAGAGATTATACAGGGGGCTTGTCACCCCTCCACTTT. Its protein product is CSARDYTGGLSPLHF.

The CDR3, as DNA: TGTGCCAGCAGTCTCTTCGAGGGGGCCTACTATAGTGAGCAGTTCTTC. Translated: CASSLFEGAYYSEQFF. J is TRBJ2-1 and V is TRBV6-1; 7 bases match TRBD1. This CDR3 spans 16 amino acids. V lost 5 bases, J lost 9 bases, and 16 bases stayed unmatched. The germline CDR1 and CDR2 sequences are MNHNS and SASEGT.

A few counts support this clonotype. The V gene is TRBV4-3, the J gene TRBJ2-2; no reliable D call. This CDR3 comprises 14 residues. V was trimmed by 6 bases and J by 0 bases, leaving 8 bases between them. The germline gives CDR1 LGHNA, CDR2 YSLEER. The CDR3 DNA reads TGCGCCAGCAGGCCCGACCCGAACACCGGGGAGCTGTTTTTT. Its translation: CASRPDPNTGELFF.

The CDR3 here is CAIPGQGAPGELFF. The CDR3 nucleotides read TGTGCCATTCCGGGACAGGGGGCCCCCGGGGAGCTGTTTTTT. The rearrangement uses TRBV7-8 and TRBJ2-2; 12 bases map to TRBD1. After removal of 10 bases from V and 6 bases from J, the junction contained 6 bases not matched to a gene. The CDR3 runs to 14 residues. CDR1 is SGHVS and CDR2 is FQNEAQ in the germline V gene.

V gene TRBV7-9 combines with J gene TRBJ1-1, with 7 bases lining up with TRBD1. The germline gives CDR1 SEHNR, CDR2 FQNEAQ (reference sequence). V was pared by 4 bases and J by 13 bases, with 12 bases of the junction left unmatched. The CDR3 runs 13 residues. The CDR3 loop is CASSSPGQVWDFF. The CDR3, as DNA: TGTGCCAGCAGCTCCCCCGGACAGGTCTGGGATTTCTTT.

The chain carries TRBV4-1 and TRBJ2-2; 11 nucleotides line up with TRBD1. The CDR3 has 17 residues. With V trimmed by 4 bases and J by 0 bases, 4 bases remained unmatched. Germline lookup yields CDR1 MGHRA and CDR2 YSYEKL. The CDR3 bases are TGCGCCAGCAGCCGCCGGGACAGGGGGTCGAACACCGGGGAGCTGTTTTTT. It translates to CASSRRDRGSNTGELFF.